One and the same sample provided the 12 T cell receptor beta chains below, sequenced in a study of cytomegalovirus exposure and HLA in healthy donors. With 60 Vbeta and 13 Jbeta primers, the PCR was carried out. The table came from immunoSEQ multiplex PCR; TCRdb's copy has only in-frame clones and leaves some out. The sample has about 130,000 clones; about 80% are singletons. Sequenced input: PBMCs. Receptors were obtained from a man aged 25-40 years in good health and CMV-seropositive.

The CDR3 bases are TGTGCCAGCAGCCGTATATGGAGGGGCGAGCAGTACTTC. Its translation is CASSRIWRGEQYF. V is TRBV11-2 and J is TRBJ2-5; a possible D gene is TRBD2 (6 bases). The end of the DNA aligns better with TRBJ2-7, so the J call may be wrong. Germline V gives CDR1 SGHAT, CDR2 FQNNGV. The CDR3 length is 13 residues.

This chain connects TRBV7-3 to TRBJ2-2; tentative D call: TRBD2 (5 bases). The CDR3 sequence is 14 residues long. Trimming took off 6 bases at V and 0 bases at J, with 8 bases between the two ends. The germline V gene encodes CDR1 SGHTA and CDR2 FQGTGA. The CDR3 DNA follows: TGTGCCAGCAGAGCGGCCGCGAACACCGGGGAGCTGTTTTTT. Its protein product is CASRAAANTGELFF.

This chain connects TRBV18 to TRBJ2-1; maybe TRBD2 (7 bases). Germline CDR1 reads KGHSH; CDR2 reads LQKENI. Trimming pared 6 bases from V and 7 bases from J, leaving 22 bases between. The CDR3 sequence is 16 residues long. CDR3 in DNA: TGTGCCAGCTCCCCATTCCTTCGCGGGGGCATTAATGAGCAGTTCTTC. Translated, it gives CASSPFLRGGINEQFF.

J is TRBJ2-7 and V is TRBV6-5, with 12 bases lining up with TRBD1. Trimming took 0 bases from V and 3 from J; bases not matched to a gene: 3. From germline, CDR1 is MNHEY and CDR2 SVGAGI. CDR3 length: 16 amino acids. CDR3 protein: CASSYSGTGGIYEQYF. The CDR3 nucleotides are TGTGCCAGCAGTTACTCGGGGACAGGGGGCATCTACGAGCAGTACTTC.

The chain recombines TRBV7-9 with TRBJ2-7; a possible D gene is TRBD2 (5 bases). Germline V gene lookup returns CDR1 SEHNR and CDR2 FQNEAQ (reference sequence). Trimming removed 5 bases at V and 4 bases at J, with 21 bases between. The CDR3 has 16 amino acids. CDR3 sequence (DNA): TGTGCCAGCAGCACTGGACGGGAACAAAAAACTTACGAGCAGTACTTC. Its protein is CASSTGREQKTYEQYF.

The genes are TRBV28 and TRBJ2-7; 8 positions agree with TRBD2. V lost 4 bases to trimming and J lost 2 bases; unmatched junction nucleotides: 4. The CDR3 is 14 amino acids. Per germline, CDR1 MDHEN and CDR2 SYDVKM. This CDR3 reads CASSSGGLAYEQYF. In nucleotides, the CDR3 is TGTGCCAGCAGTTCGGGGGGGTTGGCCTACGAGCAGTACTTC.

The V gene is TRBV27, the J gene TRBJ2-1; 7 nucleotides align to TRBD2. V lost 5 bases, J lost 7 bases, and 17 bases stayed unmatched. Germline V CDR1 and CDR2: MNHEY, SMNVEV (reference sequence). CDR3 length: 17 residues. The CDR3 loop is CASSLTRLAGDDNEQFF. The CDR3 DNA follows: TGTGCCAGCAGTCTTACTCGCTTGGCGGGAGATGATAATGAGCAGTTCTTC.

The chain links TRBV25-1 to TRBJ2-1, with 7 bases identical to TRBD2. Germline trimming cut 5 bases from V and 7 bases from J; bases unmatched to any gene: 8. The CDR3 is 14 residues long. Germline V gene sequence: CDR1 MGHDK, CDR2 SYGVNS. The CDR3, as DNA: TGTGCCAGCAGTCAGACTAGCCTGGTAAATGAGCAGTTCTTC. Translating it yields CASSQTSLVNEQFF.

This clone was seen a handful of times. J is TRBJ2-3 and V is TRBV5-4; a weak D match, TRBD1 (5 bases). Germline CDR1 reads SGHNT; CDR2 reads YYREEE (reference sequence). The CDR3 is 14 amino acids. V was shortened by 3 bases and J by 4 bases, with 12 bases between the two germline ends. This CDR3 is CASSSPVGPDTQYF. The DNA for the CDR3 is TGTGCCAGCAGCTCTCCCGTGGGGCCAGATACGCAGTATTTT.

This clone occurred a few times. CDR3 region: CASSVEAGGPYEQYF. The CDR3 region has the DNA TGTGCCAGCAGCGTAGAAGCGGGAGGGCCGTACGAGCAGTACTTC. The chain is built from TRBV9 and TRBJ2-7; 10 nucleotides agree with TRBD2. Germline V lookup: CDR1 SGDLS, CDR2 YYNGEE. CDR3 size: 15 residues. V trimming: 0 bases; J trimming: 4 bases; junction bases outside the gene matches: 4.

The V call is TRBV4-3, the J call TRBJ2-7; 11 bases match TRBD2. With 0 bases clipped from V and 4 bases from J, the junction kept 11 bases outside the gene matches. Germline V gene lookup returns CDR1 LGHNA and CDR2 YSLEER. CDR3 length: 18 amino acids. CDR3 sequence: CASSQDSQTSGTWYEQYF. CDR3 nucleotides: TGCGCCAGCAGCCAAGATTCCCAGACTAGCGGGACTTGGTACGAGCAGTACTTC.

This clone occurred a few times. This chain uses TRBV28 with TRBJ1-1, with 10 nucleotides matching TRBD1. This CDR3 is built from 17 residues. With V trimmed by 3 bases and J by 0 bases, 7 bases remained unmatched. CDR1 is MDHEN, CDR2 SYDVKM, per germline. The CDR3 here is CASSLTGTGVVNTEAFF. As DNA, the CDR3 is TGTGCCAGCAGTTTGACCGGGACAGGGGTAGTGAACACTGAAGCTTTCTTT.